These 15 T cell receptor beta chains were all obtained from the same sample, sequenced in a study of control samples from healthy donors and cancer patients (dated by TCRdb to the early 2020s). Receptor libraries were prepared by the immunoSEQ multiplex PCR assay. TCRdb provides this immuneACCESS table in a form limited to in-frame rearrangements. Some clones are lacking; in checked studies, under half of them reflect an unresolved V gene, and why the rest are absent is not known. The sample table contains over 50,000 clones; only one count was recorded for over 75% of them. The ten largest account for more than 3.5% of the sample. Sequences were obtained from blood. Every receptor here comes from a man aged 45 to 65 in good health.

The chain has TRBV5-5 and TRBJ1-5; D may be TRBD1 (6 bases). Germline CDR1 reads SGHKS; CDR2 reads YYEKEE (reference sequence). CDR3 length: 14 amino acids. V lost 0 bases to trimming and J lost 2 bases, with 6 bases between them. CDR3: CASSLDRGNQPQHF. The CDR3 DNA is TGTGCCAGCAGCTTGGACAGGGGCAATCAGCCCCAGCATTTT. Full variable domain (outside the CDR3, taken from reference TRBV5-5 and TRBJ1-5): DAGVTQSPTHLIKTRGQQVTLRCSPISGHKSVSWYQQVLGQGPQFIFQYYEKEERGRGNFPDRFSARQFPNYSSELNVNALLLGDSALYLCASSLDRGNQPQHFGDGTRLSIL.

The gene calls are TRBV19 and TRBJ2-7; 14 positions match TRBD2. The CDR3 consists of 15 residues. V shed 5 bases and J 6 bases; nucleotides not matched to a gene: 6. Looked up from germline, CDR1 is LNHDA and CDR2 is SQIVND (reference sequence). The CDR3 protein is CASSPGLAGVGEQYF. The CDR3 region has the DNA TGTGCCAGTAGTCCGGGACTAGCGGGAGTGGGCGAGCAGTACTTC.

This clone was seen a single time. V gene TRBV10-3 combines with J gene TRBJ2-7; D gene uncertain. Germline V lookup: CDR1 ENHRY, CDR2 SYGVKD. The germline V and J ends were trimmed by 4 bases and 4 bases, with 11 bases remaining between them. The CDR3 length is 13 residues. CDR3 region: CAISASAAYEQYF. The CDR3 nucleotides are TGTGCCATCAGTGCCTCCGCGGCTTACGAGCAGTACTTC.

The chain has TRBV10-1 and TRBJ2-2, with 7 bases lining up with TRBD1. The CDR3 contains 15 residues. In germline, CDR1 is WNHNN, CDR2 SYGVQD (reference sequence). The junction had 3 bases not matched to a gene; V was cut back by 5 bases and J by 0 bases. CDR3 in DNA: TGCGCCAGCAGTCCCGGGACAGCGAACACCGGGGAGCTGTTTTTT. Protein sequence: CASSPGTANTGELFF.

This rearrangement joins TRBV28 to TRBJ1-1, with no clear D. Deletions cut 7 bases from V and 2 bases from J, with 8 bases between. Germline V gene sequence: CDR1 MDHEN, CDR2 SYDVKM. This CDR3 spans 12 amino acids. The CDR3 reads CASITFNTEAFF. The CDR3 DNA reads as TGTGCCAGCATTACATTTAACACTGAAGCTTTCTTT.

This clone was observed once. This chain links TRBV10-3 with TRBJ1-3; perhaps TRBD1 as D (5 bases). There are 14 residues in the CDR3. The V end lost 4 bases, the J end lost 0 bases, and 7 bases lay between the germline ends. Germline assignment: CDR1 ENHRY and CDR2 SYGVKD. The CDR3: CAISGQSSGNTIYF. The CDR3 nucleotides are TGTGCCATCAGTGGACAGTCCTCTGGAAACACCATATATTTT.

As DNA, the CDR3 is TGTGCCAGCAGTTACTTTAATCAGCCCCAGCATTTT. Amino acids: CASSYFNQPQHF. The gene calls are TRBV6-2 or TRBV6-3 and TRBJ1-5; D gene uncertain. The CDR3 has 12 residues. Germline CDR1 reads MNHEY; CDR2 reads SVGEGT. Deletions cut 1 base from V and 4 bases from J, with 2 bases between.

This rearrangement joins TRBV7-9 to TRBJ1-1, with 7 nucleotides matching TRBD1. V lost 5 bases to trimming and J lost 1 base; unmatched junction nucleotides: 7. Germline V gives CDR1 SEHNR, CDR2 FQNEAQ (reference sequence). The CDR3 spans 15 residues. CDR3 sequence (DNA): TGTGCCAGCAGCCCGCCGACAGGGACGAACACTGAAGCTTTCTTT. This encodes CASSPPTGTNTEAFF.

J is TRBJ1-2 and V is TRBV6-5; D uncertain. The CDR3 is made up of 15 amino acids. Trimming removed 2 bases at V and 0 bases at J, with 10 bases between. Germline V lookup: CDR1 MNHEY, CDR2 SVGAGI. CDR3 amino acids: CASSYDLQTNYGYTF. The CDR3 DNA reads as TGTGCCAGCAGTTACGACCTACAGACTAACTATGGCTACACCTTC.

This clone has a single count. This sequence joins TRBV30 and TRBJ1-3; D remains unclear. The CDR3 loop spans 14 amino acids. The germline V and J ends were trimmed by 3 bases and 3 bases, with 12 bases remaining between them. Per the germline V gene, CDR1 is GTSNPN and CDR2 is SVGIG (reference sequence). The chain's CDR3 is CAWSLGIVGNTIYF. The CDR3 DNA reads TGTGCCTGGAGCCTAGGGATCGTTGGAAACACCATATATTTT. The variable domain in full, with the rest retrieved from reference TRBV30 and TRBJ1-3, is SQTIHQWPATLVQPVGSPLSLECTVEGTSNPNLYWYRQAAGRGLQLLFYSVGIGQISSEVPQNLSASRPQDRQFILSSKKLLLSDSGFYLCAWSLGIVGNTIYFGEGSWLTVV.

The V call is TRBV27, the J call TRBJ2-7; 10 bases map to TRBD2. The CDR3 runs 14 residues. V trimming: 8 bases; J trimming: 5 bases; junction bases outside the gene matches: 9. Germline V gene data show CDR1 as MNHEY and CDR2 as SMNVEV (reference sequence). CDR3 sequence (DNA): TGTGCCAGCGGGTCGGGACTAGCGTATAACGAGCAGTACTTC. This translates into CASGSGLAYNEQYF.

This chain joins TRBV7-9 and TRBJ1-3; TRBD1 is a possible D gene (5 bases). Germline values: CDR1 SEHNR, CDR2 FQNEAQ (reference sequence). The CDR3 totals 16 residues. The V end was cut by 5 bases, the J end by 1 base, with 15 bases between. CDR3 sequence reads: CASSAQAGISGNTIYF. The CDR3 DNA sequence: TGTGCCAGCAGCGCACAAGCAGGGATATCTGGAAACACCATATATTTT.

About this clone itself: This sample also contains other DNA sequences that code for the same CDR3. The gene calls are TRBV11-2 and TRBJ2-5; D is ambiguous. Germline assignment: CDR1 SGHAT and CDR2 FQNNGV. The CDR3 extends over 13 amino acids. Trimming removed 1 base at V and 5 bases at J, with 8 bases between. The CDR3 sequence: CASSLVVGETQYF. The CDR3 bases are TGTGCCAGCAGCTTAGTGGTGGGGGAGACCCAGTACTTC. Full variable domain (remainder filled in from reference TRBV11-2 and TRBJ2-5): EAGVAQSPRYKIIEKRQSVAFWCNPISGHATLYWYQQILGQGPKLLIQFQNNGVVDDSQLPKDRFSAERLKGVDSTLKIQPAKLEDSAVYLCASSLVVGETQYFGPGTRLLVL.

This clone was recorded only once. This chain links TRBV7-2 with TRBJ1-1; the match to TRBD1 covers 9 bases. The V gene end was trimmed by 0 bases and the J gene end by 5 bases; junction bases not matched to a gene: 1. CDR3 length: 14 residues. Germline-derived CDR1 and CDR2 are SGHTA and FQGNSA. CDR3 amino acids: CASSLAGQGTEAFF. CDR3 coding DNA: TGTGCCAGCAGCTTAGCCGGACAGGGGACTGAAGCTTTCTTT.

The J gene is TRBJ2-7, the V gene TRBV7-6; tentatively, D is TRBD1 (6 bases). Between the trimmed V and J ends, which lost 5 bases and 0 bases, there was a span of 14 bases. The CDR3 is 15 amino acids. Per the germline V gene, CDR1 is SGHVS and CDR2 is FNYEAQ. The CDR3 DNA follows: TGTGCCAGCAGCCCCACAGGGCTCAGCTCCTACGAGCAGTACTTC. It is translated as CASSPTGLSSYEQYF.